These 14 T cell receptor beta chains share one sample of origin, sequenced in a study of shared clonotypes between healthy human individuals. Naive CD8 cells comprised CD45RO-negative, CCR7-positively selected cells, excluding terminally differentiated effector memory CD45RA+ cells. Some clones are missing from TCRdb's copy, which holds only in-frame ones; the method was immunoSEQ multiplex PCR. The sample gives around 560,000 clones, approximately 95% of which show up once; 0.11% is in the top ten. The sequencing input was naive CD8+ T cells sorted from blood. These receptors were obtained from a woman aged 25 to 39 in good health.

The genes are TRBV5-4 and TRBJ2-7; D is unclear. Trimming removed 0 bases from V and 3 bases from J, with 13 bases in between. From germline, CDR1 is SGHNT and CDR2 YYREEE (reference sequence). The CDR3 extends over 15 amino acids. CDR3 DNA: TGTGCCAGCAGCTTGGACAATGATTGGAGCTACGAGCAGTACTTC. Amino acids: CASSLDNDWSYEQYF.

The genes are TRBV27 and TRBJ1-5; no clear D. Deletions cut 4 bases from V and 4 bases from J, with 5 bases between. CDR1 and CDR2 (germline): MNHEY, SMNVEV (reference sequence). The CDR3 length is 12 residues. CDR3 coding DNA: TGTGCCAGCAGTTCAATGAATCAGCCCCAGCATTTT. It encodes CASSSMNQPQHF.

The V and J genes are TRBV6-5 and TRBJ1-2; D is uncertain. The CDR3 is 15 amino acids. V shed 0 bases and J shed 4 bases, with 12 bases lying between them. Germline V gives CDR1 MNHEY, CDR2 SVGAGI. CDR3 in amino acids: CASSYSGDVLYGYTF. The DNA for the CDR3 is TGTGCCAGCAGTTACTCTGGGGATGTTCTCTATGGCTACACCTTC.

The chain joins TRBV15 to TRBJ2-1; D is perhaps TRBD2 (6 bases). This CDR3 comprises 12 residues. V gave up 3 bases and J gave up 16 bases, with 16 bases separating them. From germline, CDR1 is LNHNV and CDR2 YYDKDF (reference sequence). The CDR3 is CATSRKGLLHFF. In nucleotides, the CDR3 is TGTGCCACCAGCAGGAAGGGACTTCTGCACTTCTTC.

In regard to this clone: Other DNA sequences in this specimen translate into the identical CDR3. The V call is TRBV27, the J call TRBJ1-5; the D is unclear. CDR1 MNHEY and CDR2 SMNVEV come from the germline V gene (reference sequence). CDR3 length: 12 residues. Trimming pared 3 bases from V and 5 bases from J, leaving 5 bases between. The CDR3 region is CASSFPDQPQHF. In DNA form, the CDR3 reads TGTGCCAGCAGTTTCCCAGATCAGCCCCAGCATTTT.

This sequence joins TRBV5-4 and TRBJ1-2; D ambiguous. In germline, CDR1 is SGHNT, CDR2 YYREEE (reference sequence). The CDR3 spans 16 residues. V was cut by 2 bases and J by 0 bases, with 14 bases left in between. The CDR3 DNA follows: TGTGCCAGCAGCTTCGGCCTCAAGTTAGCTAACTATGGCTACACCTTC. This codes for CASSFGLKLANYGYTF.

The rearrangement uses TRBV7-9 and TRBJ2-7, with TRBD2 identical over 12 bases. Germline lookup yields CDR1 SEHNR and CDR2 FQNEAQ (reference sequence). V shed 4 bases, J shed 3 bases, and the junction held 10 bases outside the gene matches. The CDR3 is made up of 17 amino acids. CDR3 bases: TGTGCCAGCAGCTCTGCTAGCGGGAGGGCCAACGGCTACGAGCAGTACTTC. Encoded protein: CASSSASGRANGYEQYF.

V gene TRBV9 combines with J gene TRBJ2-5, with D possibly TRBD2 on 5 matching bases. The CDR3 sequence is 16 residues long. V lost 0 bases to trimming and J lost 1 base, with 13 bases between them. Per germline, CDR1 SGDLS and CDR2 YYNGEE. In nucleotides, the CDR3 is TGTGCCAGCAGCGTAGAAGAGCGGATATCCCAAGAGACCCAGTACTTC. It is translated as CASSVEERISQETQYF.

The chain links TRBV11-2 to TRBJ2-1; no reliable D call. Germline CDR1 is SGHAT and CDR2 is FQNNGV. The CDR3 has 11 residues. Trimming removed 3 bases at V and 7 bases at J, with 4 bases between. The CDR3 is CASSFGNEQFF. Here the CDR3 DNA reads TGTGCCAGCAGCTTTGGTAATGAGCAGTTCTTC.

This clone was recorded once. DNA for the CDR3: TGTGCCAGCAGTGAAGCAGGGTGGGGCCGAACCTCCTACGAGCAGTACTTC. Its translation: CASSEAGWGRTSYEQYF. This chain uses TRBV6-1 with TRBJ2-7; D possibly corresponds to TRBD1 (5 bases). The germline gives CDR1 MNHNS, CDR2 SASEGT. Trimming shortened V by 0 bases and J by 0 bases, and 15 bases separated the two germline ends. The CDR3 sequence is 17 residues long.

The chain recombines TRBV27 with TRBJ2-6, with 8 bases identical to TRBD2. Trimming took 3 bases from V and 3 from J; bases not matched to a gene: 13. Germline lookup yields CDR1 MNHEY and CDR2 SMNVEV (reference sequence). The CDR3 contains 19 residues. The chain's CDR3 is CASSFDWGRGASGANVLTF. CDR3 bases: TGTGCCAGCAGTTTCGATTGGGGGCGGGGGGCGAGTGGGGCCAACGTCCTGACTTTC.

The rearrangement links TRBV28 to TRBJ2-7; no definite D call. Trimming took 5 bases from V and 6 from J, leaving 14 bases between them. Germline-derived CDR1 and CDR2 are MDHEN and SYDVKM. The CDR3 consists of 13 residues. CDR3 in DNA: TGTGCCAGCAGTATCGGATTCGGACGCGAGCAGTACTTC. The encoded protein is CASSIGFGREQYF.

The chain is built from TRBV28 and TRBJ2-1; maybe TRBD2 (5 bases). This CDR3 spans 13 amino acids. Deletions cut 7 bases from V and 5 bases from J, with 12 bases between. Germline lookup yields CDR1 MDHEN and CDR2 SYDVKM. The CDR3 loop reads CASTGGYNNEQFF. CDR3 DNA: TGTGCCAGCACTGGCGGGTATAACAATGAGCAGTTCTTC.

Only one count was recorded for this clone. The V call is TRBV19, the J call TRBJ2-7; D is undetermined. CDR3 length equals 13 residues. Deletions cut 8 bases from V and 4 bases from J, with 15 bases between. Germline-derived CDR1 and CDR2 are LNHDA and SQIVND (reference sequence). This CDR3 reads CASSPAPTYEQYF. CDR3 nucleotide sequence: TGTGCCAGTTCCCCTGCTCCCACATACGAGCAGTACTTC.